The present entry profiles one T cell receptor (beta chain) with its context. This CDR3 is also generated by other DNA sequences in the sample. The assay was immunoSEQ multiplex PCR, and TCRdb's table has in-frame clones only and misses some. The table lists 200,000 to 250,000 clones, over 75% of them singletons, with under 3.5% in the top ten. This entry is derived from a study of blood T cell repertoires in COVID-19. The source of this sequence is a woman aged 18-29 years in a cohort exposed to, infected with or recovered from COVID-19 (not recorded which). Source material: PBMCs or T cells enriched from blood (not recorded which).

CDR3 region: CASSPRAYEQYF. CDR3 DNA: TGTGCCAGCAGCCCCCGAGCATACGAGCAGTACTTC. The V and J genes are TRBV3-1 (or the pseudogene TRBV3-2) and TRBJ2-7; D uncertain. Germline V CDR1 and CDR2: LGHDT, YNNKEL (reference sequence). The CDR3 covers 12 residues. V lost 4 bases, J lost 4 bases, and 8 bases lay in between.